This TCR beta chain is drawn from a study of cytotoxic CD8 clonotypes in ibrutinib-treated CLL. General study points: Clonality increased with ibrutinib response but returned toward baseline at progression. Stable or contracted on treatment, public clonotypes were also uncommon.

J was trimmed by 4 bases and V by 0 bases; bases with no gene match: 5. The CDR3 contains 15 residues. Germline CDR1 and CDR2: MNHEY and SMNVEV (reference sequence). The table came from immunoSEQ multiplex PCR; TCRdb's copy has only in-frame clones and leaves some out. The data show about 40,000 clones, just over 70% seen once. In the case of this clone: What it recognizes is unknown.

The material sequenced was PBMCs, taken at disease progression, from a patient treated with ibrutinib. This clonotype originated in a human donor with chronic lymphocytic leukemia. The chain employs TRBV27 and TRBJ2-7; 8 bases agree with TRBD1. This CDR3 is CASSLSSGGYYEQYF. CDR3 coding DNA: TGTGCCAGCAGTTTATCCTCAGGGGGCTATTACGAGCAGTACTTC.